This T cell receptor beta chain was captured by sequencing in a study of blood T cell repertoires in COVID-19. The overall study: Acute-phase and convalescent COVID-19 samples originated in the United States, Italy and Spain.

The participants were between roughly 18 and 89 years old and came from some 25 US areas. Clinical histories supplied by participants themselves formed the basis of cohort assignment. Authors' analysis steps: Nucleated cell number was recorded as an estimate derived from reference gene primer amplification. Sequencing was performed with immunoSEQ multiplex PCR; in TCRdb, only in-frame clones are kept and a portion is missing. The V and J calls and clone size are taken from that table; D and trimming were inferred from the DNA. The sample lists some 420,000 clones; roughly nine tenths were seen once. This receptor was obtained from a man aged 25-45 years who had recovered from COVID-19. Sequencing was done on a sample of PBMCs or T cells enriched from blood (not recorded which).

As DNA, the CDR3 is TGTGCCAGCTCACCAGCAGGAAGGGACTCCATCTACGAGCAGTACTTC. Its protein is CASSPAGRDSIYEQYF. The gene calls are TRBV18 and TRBJ2-7; possibly TRBD2 for D (6 bases). V shed 2 bases and J shed 3 bases, with 17 bases lying between them. This CDR3 is 16 amino acids long. CDR1 is KGHSH and CDR2 is LQKENI in the germline V gene.